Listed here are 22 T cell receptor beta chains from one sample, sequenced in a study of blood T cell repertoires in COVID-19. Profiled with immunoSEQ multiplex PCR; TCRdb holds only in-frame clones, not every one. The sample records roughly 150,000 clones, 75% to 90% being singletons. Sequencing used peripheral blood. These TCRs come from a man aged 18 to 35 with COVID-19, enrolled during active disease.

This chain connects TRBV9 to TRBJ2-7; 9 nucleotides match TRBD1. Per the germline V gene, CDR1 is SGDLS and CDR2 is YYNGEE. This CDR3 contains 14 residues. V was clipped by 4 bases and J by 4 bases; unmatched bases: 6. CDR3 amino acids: CASSSGQGGYEQYF. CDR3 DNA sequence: TGTGCCAGCAGCTCGGGACAGGGAGGGTACGAGCAGTACTTC.

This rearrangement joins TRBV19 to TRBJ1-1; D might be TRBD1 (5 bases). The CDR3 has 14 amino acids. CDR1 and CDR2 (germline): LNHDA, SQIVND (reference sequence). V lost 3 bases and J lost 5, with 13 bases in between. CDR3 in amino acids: CASSIFPGMTEAFF. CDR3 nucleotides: TGTGCCAGTAGTATCTTCCCAGGGATGACTGAAGCTTTCTTT.

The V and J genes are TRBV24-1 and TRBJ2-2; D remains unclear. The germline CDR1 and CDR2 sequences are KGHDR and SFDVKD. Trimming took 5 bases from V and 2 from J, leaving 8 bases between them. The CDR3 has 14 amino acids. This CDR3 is CATSATPNTGELFF. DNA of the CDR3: TGTGCCACCAGTGCGACACCAAACACCGGGGAGCTGTTTTTT.

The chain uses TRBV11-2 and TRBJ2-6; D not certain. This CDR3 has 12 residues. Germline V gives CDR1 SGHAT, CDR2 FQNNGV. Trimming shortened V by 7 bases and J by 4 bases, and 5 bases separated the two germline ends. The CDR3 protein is CASTPGANVLTF. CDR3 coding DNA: TGTGCCAGCACCCCGGGGGCCAACGTCCTGACTTTC.

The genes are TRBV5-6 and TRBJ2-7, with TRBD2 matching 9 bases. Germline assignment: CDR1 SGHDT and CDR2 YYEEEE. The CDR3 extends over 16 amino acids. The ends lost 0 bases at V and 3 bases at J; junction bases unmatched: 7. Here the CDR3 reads CASSLAASGIIYEQYF. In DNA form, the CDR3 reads TGTGCCAGCAGCTTGGCCGCTAGCGGGATTATCTACGAGCAGTACTTC.

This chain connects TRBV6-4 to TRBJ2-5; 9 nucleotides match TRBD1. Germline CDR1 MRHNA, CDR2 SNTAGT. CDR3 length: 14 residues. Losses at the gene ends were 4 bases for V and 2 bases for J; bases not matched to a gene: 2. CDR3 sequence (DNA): TGTGCCAGCAGTGGAGACAGGGGGCAAGAGACCCAGTACTTC. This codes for CASSGDRGQETQYF.

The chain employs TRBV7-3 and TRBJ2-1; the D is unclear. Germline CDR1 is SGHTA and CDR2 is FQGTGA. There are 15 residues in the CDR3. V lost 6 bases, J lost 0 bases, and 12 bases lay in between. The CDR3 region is CASSFDLNSYNEQFF. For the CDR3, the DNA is TGTGCCAGCAGTTTCGACTTGAACTCCTACAATGAGCAGTTCTTC.

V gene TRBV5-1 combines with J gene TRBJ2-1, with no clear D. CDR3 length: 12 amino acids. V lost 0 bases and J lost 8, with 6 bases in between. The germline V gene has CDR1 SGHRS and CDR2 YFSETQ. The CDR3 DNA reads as TGCGCCAGCAGCTTGGATCTTGATGAGCAGTTCTTC. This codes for CASSLDLDEQFF.

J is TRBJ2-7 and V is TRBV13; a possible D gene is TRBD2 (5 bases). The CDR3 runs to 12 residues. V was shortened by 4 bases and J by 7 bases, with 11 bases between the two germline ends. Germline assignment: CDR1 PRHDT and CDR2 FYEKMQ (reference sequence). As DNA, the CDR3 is TGTGCCAGCAGCTCCTTATCGGGGGAGCAGTACTTC. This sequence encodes CASSSLSGEQYF.

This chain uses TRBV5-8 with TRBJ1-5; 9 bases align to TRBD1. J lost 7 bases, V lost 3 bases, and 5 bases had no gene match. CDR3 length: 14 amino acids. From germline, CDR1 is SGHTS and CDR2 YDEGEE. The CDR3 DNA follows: TGTGCCAGCAGCTCGGGACAGGGCTTCCAGCCCCAGCATTTT. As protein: CASSSGQGFQPQHF.

The DNA for the CDR3 is TGCGCCAGCAGCCAAGAGGCGGGAGGGACCTACGAGCAGTACTTC. Translated: CASSQEAGGTYEQYF. The rearrangement links TRBV4-1 to TRBJ2-7, with 9 positions matching TRBD2. The junction had 2 bases not matched to a gene; V was cut back by 0 bases and J by 2 bases. The CDR3 has 15 residues. In germline, CDR1 is MGHRA, CDR2 YSYEKL.

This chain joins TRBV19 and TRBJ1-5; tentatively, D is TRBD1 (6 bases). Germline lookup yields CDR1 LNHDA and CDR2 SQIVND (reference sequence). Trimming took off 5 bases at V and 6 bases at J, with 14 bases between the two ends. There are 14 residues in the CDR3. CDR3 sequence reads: CASSWDTVGQPQHF. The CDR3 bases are TGTGCCAGTAGTTGGGACACGGTTGGTCAGCCCCAGCATTTT.

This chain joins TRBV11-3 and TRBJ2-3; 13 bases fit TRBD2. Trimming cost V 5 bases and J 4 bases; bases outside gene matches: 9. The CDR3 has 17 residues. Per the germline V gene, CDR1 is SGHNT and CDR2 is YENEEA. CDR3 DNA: TGTGCCAGCAGCGATAGGACTAGCGGGAGTGGGGCAGATACGCAGTATTTT. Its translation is CASSDRTSGSGADTQYF.

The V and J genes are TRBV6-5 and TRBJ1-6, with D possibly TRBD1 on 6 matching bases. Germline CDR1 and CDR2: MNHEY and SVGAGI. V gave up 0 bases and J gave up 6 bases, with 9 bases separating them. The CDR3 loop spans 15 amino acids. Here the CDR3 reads CASSYSLRGNSPLHF. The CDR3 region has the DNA TGTGCCAGCAGTTACTCGCTCAGGGGTAATTCACCCCTCCACTTT.

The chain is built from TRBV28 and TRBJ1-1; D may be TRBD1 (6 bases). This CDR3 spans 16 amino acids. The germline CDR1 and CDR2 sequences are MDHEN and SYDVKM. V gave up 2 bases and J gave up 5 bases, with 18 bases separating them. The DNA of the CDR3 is TGTGCCAGCAGTTTAATAGGAATGGACAGAAGGACTGAAGCTTTCTTT. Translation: CASSLIGMDRRTEAFF.

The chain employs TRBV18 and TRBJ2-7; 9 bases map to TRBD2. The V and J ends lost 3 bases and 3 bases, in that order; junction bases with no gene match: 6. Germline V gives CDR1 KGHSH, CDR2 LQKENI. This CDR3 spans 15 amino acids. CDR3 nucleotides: TGTGCCAGCTCACCCCCCCTAGCGGGAATCTACGAGCAGTACTTC. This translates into CASSPPLAGIYEQYF.

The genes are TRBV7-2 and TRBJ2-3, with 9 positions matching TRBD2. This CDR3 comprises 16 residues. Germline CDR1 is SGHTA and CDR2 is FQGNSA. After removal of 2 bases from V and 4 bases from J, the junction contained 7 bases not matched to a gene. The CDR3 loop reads CASSLRPSGISDTQYF. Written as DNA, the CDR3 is TGTGCCAGCAGCTTAAGACCTAGCGGGATCTCAGATACGCAGTATTTT.

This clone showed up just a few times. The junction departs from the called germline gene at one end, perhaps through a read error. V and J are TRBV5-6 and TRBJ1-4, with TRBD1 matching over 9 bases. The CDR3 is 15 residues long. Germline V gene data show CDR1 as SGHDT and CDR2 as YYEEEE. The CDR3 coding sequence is TGTGCCAGCAGCTTGGCGGACAGGGGAAATGAAAAACTGCTTTTT. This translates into CASSLADRGNEKLLF.

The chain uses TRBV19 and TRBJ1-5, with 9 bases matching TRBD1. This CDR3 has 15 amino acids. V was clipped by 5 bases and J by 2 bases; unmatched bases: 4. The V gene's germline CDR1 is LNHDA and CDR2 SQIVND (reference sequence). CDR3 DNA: TGTGCCAGTAGTCACACAGGGGGCGGCAATCAGCCCCAGCATTTT. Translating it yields CASSHTGGGNQPQHF.

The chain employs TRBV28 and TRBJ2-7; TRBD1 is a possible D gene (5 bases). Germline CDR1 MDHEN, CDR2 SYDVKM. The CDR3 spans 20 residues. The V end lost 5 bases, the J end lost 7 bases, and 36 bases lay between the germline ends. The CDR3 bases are TGTGCCAGCAGTCCAAACCTCGCCCGTTCAGGGCTCTACGGCGATTGGGAGCAGTACTTC. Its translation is CASSPNLARSGLYGDWEQYF.

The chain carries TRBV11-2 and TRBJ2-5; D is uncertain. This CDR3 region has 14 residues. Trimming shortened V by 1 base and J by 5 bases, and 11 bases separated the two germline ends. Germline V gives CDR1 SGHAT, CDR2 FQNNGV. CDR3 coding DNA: TGTGCCAGCAGCTTAGTGGGCGCCAGGGAGACCCAGTACTTC. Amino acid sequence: CASSLVGARETQYF.

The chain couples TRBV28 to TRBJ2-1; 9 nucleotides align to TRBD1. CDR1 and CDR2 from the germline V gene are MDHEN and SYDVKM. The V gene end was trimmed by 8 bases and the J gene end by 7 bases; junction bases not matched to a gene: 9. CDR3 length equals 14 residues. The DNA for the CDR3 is TGTGCCAGCTCCGACAGGGGGAGGGAAAATGAGCAGTTCTTC. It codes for CASSDRGRENEQFF.